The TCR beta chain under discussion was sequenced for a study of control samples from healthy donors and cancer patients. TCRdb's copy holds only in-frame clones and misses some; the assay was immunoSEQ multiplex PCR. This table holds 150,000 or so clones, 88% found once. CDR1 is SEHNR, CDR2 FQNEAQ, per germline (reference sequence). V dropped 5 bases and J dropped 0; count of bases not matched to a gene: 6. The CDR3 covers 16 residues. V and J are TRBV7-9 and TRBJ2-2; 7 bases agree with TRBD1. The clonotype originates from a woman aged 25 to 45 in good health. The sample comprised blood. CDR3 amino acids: CASSETGPSNTGELFF. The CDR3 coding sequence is TGTGCCAGCAGCGAGACAGGGCCGTCGAACACCGGGGAGCTGTTTTTT. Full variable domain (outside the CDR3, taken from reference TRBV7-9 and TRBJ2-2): DTGVSQNPRHKITKRGQNVTFRCDPISEHNRLYWYRQTLGQGPEFLTYFQNEAQLEKSRLLSDRFSAERPKGSFSTLEIQRTEQGDSAMYLCASSETGPSNTGELFFGEGSRLTVL.